A single sample is the source of the 5 T cell receptor beta chains below, sequenced in a study of CD8 T cells in Susac syndrome. Reverse transcription of 0.5 to 1 ug RNA was performed with random hexamers. TCRdb redid the calling of the immunoSEQ multiplex PCR reads with MiXCR, one entry per CDR3 protein. This sample has about 300,000 distinct CDR3 sequences; 70% to 90% occur once, and the top ten carry about 0.11%. The sequencing input was CD8+ T cells from PBMCs. The receptors shown here come from a human donor with multiple sclerosis.

V is TRBV9 and J is TRBJ2-2, with D perhaps TRBD1 (5 bases). Trimming pared 7 bases from V and 2 bases from J, leaving 18 bases between. The CDR3 totals 16 residues. The germline V gene has CDR1 SGDLS and CDR2 YYNGEE. This CDR3 reads CASSRTFQENTGELFF. The CDR3 DNA reads TGTGCCAGCTCCCGGACATTCCAGGAAAACACCGGGGAGCTGTTTTTT.

V and J are TRBV20-1 and TRBJ1-2; no clear D gene. This CDR3 is built from 12 residues. Per germline, CDR1 DFQATT and CDR2 SNEGSKA (reference sequence). The ends were cut back, 6 bases at V and 8 bases at J, with 16 bases in the middle. The CDR3 reads CSAPDTAGGYTF. CDR3 DNA: TGCAGTGCCCCCGACACCGCGGGAGGCTACACCTTC.

V is TRBV25-1 and J is TRBJ2-7, with 8 bases identical to TRBD2. This CDR3 is 13 amino acids long. CDR1 and CDR2 (germline): MGHDK, SYGVNS. With 3 bases clipped from V and 5 bases from J, the junction kept 3 bases outside the gene matches. CDR3 DNA: TGTGCCAGCAGTGAGGAGCGGGAGAACGAGCAGTACTTC. Translating it yields CASSEERENEQYF.

The genes are TRBV27 and TRBJ2-2; possible D gene TRBD1, 5 bases. The CDR3 runs 14 residues. Trimming cost V 5 bases and J 6 bases, with 13 bases left between them. Germline V gene data show CDR1 as MNHEY and CDR2 as SMNVEV (reference sequence). The CDR3 DNA reads TGTGCCAGCAGTCATCAGGGAATTGCCGGGGAGCTGTTTTTT. It yields the protein CASSHQGIAGELFF.

V and J are TRBV7-9 and TRBJ2-7; D perhaps matches TRBD1 (6 bases). The CDR3 sequence is 15 residues long. V was shortened by 4 bases and J by 3 bases, with 16 bases between the two germline ends. Germline V gives CDR1 SEHNR, CDR2 FQNEAQ (reference sequence). The CDR3 loop reads CASSSAVDSNYEQYF. The CDR3 coding sequence is TGTGCCAGCAGCTCAGCCGTGGACAGCAACTACGAGCAGTACTTC.